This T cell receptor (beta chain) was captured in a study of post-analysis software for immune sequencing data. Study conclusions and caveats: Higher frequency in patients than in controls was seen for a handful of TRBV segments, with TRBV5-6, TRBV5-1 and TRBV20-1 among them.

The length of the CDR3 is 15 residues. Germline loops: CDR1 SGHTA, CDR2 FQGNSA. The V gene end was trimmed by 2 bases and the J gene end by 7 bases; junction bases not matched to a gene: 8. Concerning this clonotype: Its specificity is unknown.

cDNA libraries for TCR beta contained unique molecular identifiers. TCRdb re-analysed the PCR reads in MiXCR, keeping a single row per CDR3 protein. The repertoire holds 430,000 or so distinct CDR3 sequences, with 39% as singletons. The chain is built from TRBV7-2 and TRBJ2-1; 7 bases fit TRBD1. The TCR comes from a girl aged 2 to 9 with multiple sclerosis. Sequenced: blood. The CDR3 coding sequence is TGTGCCAGCAGCTTATATAGGGGGCGAGAAAATGAGCAGTTCTTC. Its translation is CASSLYRGRENEQFF.